The 12 T cell receptor beta chains listed next were all sequenced from one sample in a study of PD-1 blockade in classical Hodgkin lymphoma. Documented time point: cycle 4 day 1 (C4D1), after 6 weeks of nivolumab. After autologous stem cell transplantation all patients relapsed, and prior brentuximab vedotin exposure differed between cohorts. TCRdb's copy holds only in-frame clones and misses some; the assay was immunoSEQ multiplex PCR. The table records roughly 56,000 clones, about 85% of them present only once. Sequenced material: peripheral blood mononuclear cells (PBMCs), taken before the fourth cycle of nivolumab. The receptors come from a human donor with classical Hodgkin lymphoma.

The chain has TRBV13 and TRBJ1-4; tentative D call: TRBD1 (6 bases). The CDR3 length is 19 residues. Germline V gene data show CDR1 as PRHDT and CDR2 as FYEKMQ (reference sequence). V dropped 1 base and J dropped 0 bases, with 18 bases sitting between them. Here the CDR3 DNA reads TGTGCCAGCAGCTTAGCGGGGGGCCAGCTACCTGCAACTAATGAAAAACTGTTTTTT. The encoded protein is CASSLAGGQLPATNEKLFF.

The rearrangement links TRBV6-1 to TRBJ1-2, with 10 bases that match TRBD1. The CDR3 contains 16 residues. Germline V lookup: CDR1 MNHNS, CDR2 SASEGT. After removal of 4 bases from V and 0 bases from J, the junction contained 5 bases not matched to a gene. CDR3 sequence: CASSADRGEANYGYTF. The CDR3 DNA is TGTGCCAGCAGTGCGGACAGGGGGGAGGCTAACTATGGCTACACCTTC.

The chain is built from TRBV6-6 and TRBJ2-2; TRBD1 might be the D (7 bases). Germline V CDR1 and CDR2: MNHNY, SVGAGI (reference sequence). This CDR3 has 15 amino acids. Between the trimmed V and J ends, which lost 6 bases and 2 bases, there was a span of 13 bases. CDR3 loop: CASSRTGLNTGELFF. The CDR3 region has the DNA TGTGCCAGCAGCCGGACAGGACTAAACACCGGGGAGCTGTTTTTT.

The V gene is TRBV7-9, the J gene TRBJ1-4, with a weak D call TRBD1 (6 bases). The CDR3 is 15 amino acids. V was shortened by 5 bases and J by 7 bases, with 17 bases between the two germline ends. Germline V gene sequence: CDR1 SEHNR, CDR2 FQNEAQ (reference sequence). The chain's CDR3 is CASSIHRVSFEKLFF. As DNA, the CDR3 is TGTGCCAGCAGCATCCACAGGGTTTCCTTTGAAAAACTGTTTTTT.

The rearrangement links TRBV7-9 to TRBJ1-2; unclear D gene. The length of the CDR3 is 12 residues. The V end lost 2 bases, the J end lost 6 bases, and 7 bases lay between the germline ends. Germline CDR1 and CDR2: SEHNR and FQNEAQ (reference sequence). CDR3 amino acids: CASSLQTHGYTF. In nucleotides, the CDR3 is TGTGCCAGCAGCTTACAGACCCATGGCTACACCTTC.

This chain links TRBV6-5 with TRBJ2-7; 8 nucleotides align to TRBD2. The V gene's germline CDR1 is MNHEY and CDR2 SVGAGI. This CDR3 is 15 amino acids long. The trim removed 6 bases at V and 5 bases at J, leaving 12 bases unmatched. CDR3 in DNA: TGTGCCAGCAGCCCCGCCGGGACTAGAAGCCACGAGCAGTACTTC. It yields the protein CASSPAGTRSHEQYF.

J is TRBJ1-1 and V is TRBV5-1; 7 bases fit TRBD1. The CDR3 consists of 15 residues. CDR1 and CDR2 from the germline V gene are SGHRS and YFSETQ. V shed 5 bases and J 3 bases; nucleotides not matched to a gene: 10. CDR3 sequence: CASRPEDRADTEAFF. The CDR3 DNA sequence: TGCGCCAGCAGGCCCGAAGACAGGGCGGACACTGAAGCTTTCTTT. The full variable domain, its missing parts supplied by reference TRBV5-1 and TRBJ1-1, is KAGVTQTPRYLIKTRGQQVTLSCSPISGHRSVSWYQQTPGQGLQFLFEYFSETQRNKGNFPGRFSGRQFSNSRSEMNVSTLELGDSALYLCASRPEDRADTEAFFGQGTRLTVV.

The chain links TRBV5-1 to TRBJ2-5; 9 bases align to TRBD2. With V trimmed by 7 bases and J by 2 bases, 6 bases remained unmatched. This CDR3 has 14 amino acids. The V gene's germline CDR1 is SGHRS and CDR2 YFSETQ. The CDR3 DNA follows: TGCGCCAGCCGAGCGGGGGGAAAGCAAGAGACCCAGTACTTC. It encodes CASRAGGKQETQYF.

This chain links TRBV6-5 with TRBJ2-2; TRBD2 matches 7 bases. The V gene end was trimmed by 5 bases and the J gene end by 4 bases; junction bases not matched to a gene: 4. CDR1 is MNHEY, CDR2 SVGAGI, per germline. This CDR3 spans 14 amino acids. CDR3 region: CASSSGDPTGELFF. CDR3 coding DNA: TGTGCCAGCAGTAGCGGGGACCCCACCGGGGAGCTGTTTTTT.

This clone has only a few counts. This chain connects TRBV18 to TRBJ1-6, with 7 bases matching TRBD1. The CDR3 sequence is 18 residues long. CDR1 and CDR2 (germline): KGHSH, LQKENI. Trimming at V came to 2 bases and at J to 7 bases, leaving 14 bases not matched to a gene. The CDR3 coding sequence is TGTGCCAGCTCACCAATCCCCGGACAGGCCAGTGGCAATTCACCCCTCCACTTT. Amino acids: CASSPIPGQASGNSPLHF.

The rearrangement links TRBV19 to TRBJ2-7; D is unresolved. V lost 4 bases to trimming and J lost 3 bases, with 4 bases between them. The CDR3 has 11 amino acids. Germline CDR1 and CDR2: LNHDA and SQIVND (reference sequence). DNA of the CDR3: TGTGCCAGTAGTAAGGGCTACGAGCAGTACTTC. Translated: CASSKGYEQYF.

The rearrangement joins TRBV6-6 to TRBJ2-7; D is perhaps TRBD1 or TRBD2 (5 bases each). CDR1 is MNHNY and CDR2 is SVGAGI in the germline V gene (reference sequence). Between the trimmed V and J ends, which lost 6 bases and 1 base, there was a span of 13 bases. The CDR3 is 14 amino acids. This CDR3 reads CASRKGTQSYEQYF. The CDR3 bases are TGTGCCAGCAGAAAAGGGACCCAGTCCTACGAGCAGTACTTC.